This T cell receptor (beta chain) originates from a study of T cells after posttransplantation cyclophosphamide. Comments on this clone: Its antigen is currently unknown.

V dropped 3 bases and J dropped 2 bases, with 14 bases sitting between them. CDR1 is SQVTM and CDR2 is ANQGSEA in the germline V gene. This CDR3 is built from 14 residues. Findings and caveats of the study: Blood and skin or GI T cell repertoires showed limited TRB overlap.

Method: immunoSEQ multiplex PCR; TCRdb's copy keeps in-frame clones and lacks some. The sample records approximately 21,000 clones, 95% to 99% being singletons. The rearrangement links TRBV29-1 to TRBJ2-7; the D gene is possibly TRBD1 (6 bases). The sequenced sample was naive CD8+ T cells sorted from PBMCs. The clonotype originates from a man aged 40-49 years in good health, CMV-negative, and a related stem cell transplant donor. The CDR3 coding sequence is TGCAGCGTTGAGACGCCGACAGGTACCTACGAGCAGTACTTC. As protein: CSVETPTGTYEQYF.